This T cell receptor beta chain originates from a study of blood T cell repertoires in COVID-19. Turning to the study itself: Samples of COVID-19 (acute and convalescent) were obtained from the United States, Italy and Spain. Sources were T cells, B-cell-depleted T cells, or PBMCs; the material itself was cDNA or gDNA.

Authors' methods: Estimation of nucleated cell counts relied on the amplification of reference gene primers. Assay used: immunoSEQ multiplex PCR; TCRdb lists only in-frame clones, some missing. That table gives V, J and clone size, and the DNA gave D and trimming. The sample shows about 190,000 clones, over 80% of them seen only once. Losses at the gene ends were 7 bases for V and 6 bases for J; bases not matched to a gene: 6. The CDR3 contains 14 residues. Germline lookup yields CDR1 MNHEY and CDR2 SMNVEV (reference sequence). The TCR was taken from a woman in her 30s with acute or convalescent COVID-19. The rearrangement uses TRBV27 and TRBJ2-1, with 10 bases aligning to TRBD2. Sequencing input: peripheral blood. The CDR3 nucleotides read TGTGCCAGCACCCGGACTAGCGGTAGCAATGAGCAGTTCTTC. Translation: CASTRTSGSNEQFF.